This T cell receptor (beta chain) was retrieved from a study of blood T cells in healthy people across ages. Turning to the study itself: About one barcoded beta molecule per two T cells came from capture by template switching.

This clonotype was counted between two and nine times. Its antigen remains unidentified. Study conclusions and caveats: Diversity of TCR beta correlated strongly with naive T cell percentage. Higher diversity and more naive CD4+ cells were features of long-lived donors, compared to aged donors.

V lost 1 base, J lost 3 bases, and 4 bases lay in between. From germline, CDR1 is SEHNR and CDR2 FQNEAQ (reference sequence). This CDR3 has 13 amino acids. Then a second PCR, running roughly 6 to 11 cycles, was carried out with a sample-barcoded 5' primer and a J-beta primer mix. Each CDR3 protein gets one entry after TCRdb re-called the 5' RACE reads with MiXCR. The table shows some 700,000 distinct CDR3 sequences, with roughly 44% occurring only once. The genes are TRBV7-9 and TRBJ1-5, with unresolved D. The sequence was obtained from a woman aged 55-69 years in good health. The specimen sequenced was blood. CDR3 in amino acids: CASSLESNQPQHF. The CDR3 bases are TGTGCCAGCAGCTTAGAGTCCAATCAGCCCCAGCATTTT.